What follows is one T cell receptor (beta chain) and its context. Time point denoted: sample taken at primary tumor resection. Whole RNA came from tumor, nontumor lung or frozen PBMC and was sequenced without being sorted. One entry per CDR3 protein results from TCRdb running MiXCR on the 5' RACE reads. This sample has 4,200 or so distinct CDR3 sequences, with around a tenth found just once. The data originate from a study of spatial heterogeneity in lung cancer. Background on the study: Detection consistently captured more beta-chain sequences than alpha-chain sequences.

This CDR3 is 15 amino acids long. Deletions cut 5 bases from V and 3 bases from J, with 13 bases between. CDR1 SGHNT and CDR2 YENEEA come from the germline V gene. The gene calls are TRBV11-3 and TRBJ1-4; weak D call: TRBD1 (5 bases). This clonotype was sampled from a male donor with early-stage non-small cell lung cancer. The source material was PBMCs, sampled at surgery. CDR3 DNA: TGTGCCAGCAGCCTCCTCCGGGACCCTAATGAAAAACTGTTTTTT. Translated, it gives CASSLLRDPNEKLFF.